This entry features one TCR beta chain sequence. It lacks a known antigen. Per-base qualities were not stored, and no clone one base away is much larger. The source of the sample is a study of blood T cell repertoires in COVID-19 (dated by TCRdb to about 2020). Study-level background: Samples from collaborators originated in the United States, Italy and Spain and spanned both the acute and convalescent phases of COVID-19. The repertoires were made available in a free public database intended to serve as a resource for research on the immune response to SARS-CoV-2. The prospective study material was composed of cDNA or gDNA derived from T cells, B-cell-depleted T cells, or PBMCs. Subjects who had been exposed to COVID-19, were actively infected with it, or had recovered from it provided the deeply sampled blood TCRbeta repertoires that made up the dataset. Samples came from the ongoing ImmuneRACE study (first 160 participants) plus 1,254 subjects from 6 global collaborators. Where HLA class I and class II types were available, the types were taken from metadata supplied by the sample provider, not from assay-based typing. Nearly every sample came with metadata listing a de-identified subject ID, COVID-19 status, age in years and sex.

TCRbeta CDR3 regions were amplified from genomic DNA by means of the immunoSEQ Assay, a bias-controlled multiplex PCR. For the original study's pipeline: The number of nucleated cells in each sample was estimated from the amplification of reference gene primers within the assay. To quantify the absolute abundance of each unique TCRbeta CDR3 rearrangement, sequence reads were collapsed and filtered. Productive Simpson clonality was computed per sample as the square root of Simpson's diversity index over productive rearrangements. Not all clones reach the TCRdb copy of this immuneACCESS table, which keeps in-frame sequences only. Checked studies attribute under half of the gap to unresolved V genes and leave the rest unexplained. V and J calls and clone size are given by that table; D and trimming were obtained from the DNA. This sample comprises fewer than 350,000 clones, under 90% of them detected only once. The ten most abundant clones make up roughly 5.3% of the sample.

Participants in the prospective study were enrolled through a virtual design, were aged roughly 18 to 100 years, and lived in 20 to 30 United States geographic areas. To assign participants to cohorts, the prospective study relied on clinical history that participants themselves reported in a screening survey and a study questionnaire. ImmuneRACE Cohort 3 recovered participants were defined by two consecutive negative NP/OP PCR tests, healthcare professional clearance, or symptom resolution. In the prospective study, mobile phlebotomists collected whole blood, serum and a nasopharyngeal or oropharyngeal swab from each participant. Prospective study participants could optionally give additional blood draws and questionnaires over an approximately two-month period. Before DNA extraction, prospective study blood samples were shipped either frozen or at room temperature. V drops 7 bases and J drops 1 base, leaving 10 bases in between. For CDR1 and CDR2, the germline V gene (reference sequence) lists LNHDA and SQIVND. The CDR3 contains 14 residues, cysteine and phenylalanine counted. The only DNA kept is the CDR3, 42 bases in frame from the first base.

Study-wide conclusions, independent of this receptor: The amount of clinical and demographic metadata varied by source and participant and was provided uncurated.

The rearrangement joined TRBV19 to TRBJ2-2, with the D gene uncertain. Material: PBMCs or T cells enriched from blood (not recorded which). The TCR was taken from a man in his fifties or sixties who had recovered from COVID-19. The nucleotide sequence is given as TGTGCCAGTACGAACTCCGGGAACACCGGGGAGCTGTTTTTT. Translated, this is CASTNSGNTGELFF.